This T cell receptor (beta chain) was found in a study of identical twins. Study outcomes and limitations: Recombination models fit unrelated individuals' TCR alpha sharing but underestimated twins'.

V dropped 0 bases and J dropped 4 bases, with 12 bases sitting between them. This CDR3 has 15 residues. Germline lookup yields CDR1 SGHTA and CDR2 FQGNSA. This clonotype was picked up a small number of times. What it binds is not known. TCRdb analysed the 5' RACE reads with MiXCR anew, one entry per CDR3 protein. The sample lists about 720,000 distinct CDR3 sequences, around 8.6% occurring once. Separately, the same data were catalogued under a study of yellow fever vaccine responses in identical twins.

The source of this sequence is a woman under 30 in good health. This chain links TRBV7-2 with TRBJ1-1, with TRBD1 as a possible D gene (5 bases). Sequencing was performed on PBMCs. CDR3: CASSLAGTEVTEAFF. The CDR3 nucleotides read TGTGCCAGCAGCTTAGCGGGGACGGAAGTCACTGAAGCTTTCTTT.